This T cell receptor beta chain was identified in a study of blood T cell repertoires in COVID-19 (dated by TCRdb to 2019 to 2021). Study-level background: Samples from collaborators originated in the United States, Italy and Spain and spanned both the acute and convalescent phases of COVID-19. The material from the prospective study consisted of cDNA or gDNA derived from T cells, B-cell-depleted T cells, or PBMCs. Subjects who had been exposed to COVID-19, were actively infected with it, or had recovered from it provided the deeply sampled blood TCRbeta repertoires that made up the dataset. The repertoires were released in a freely available public database intended as a resource for research on the immune response to SARS-CoV-2. The samples were drawn from the first 160 participants of the ongoing ImmuneRACE study and from over 950 subjects provided by 6 global collaborators. The sample metadata nearly always contained a de-identified subject ID, COVID-19 status, age in years and sex. Where HLA class I and class II types were available, the types were taken from metadata supplied by the sample provider, not from assay-based typing. General findings and caveats noted by the study authors: Clinical and demographic metadata were provided uncurated, with the amount varying by source and participant.

Points on this clone: No antigen is known for it. Nothing much larger sits one base from this clone, and base qualities are not available.

Participants in the prospective study were aged about 18 to 95 years, lived in 24 United States geographic areas, and enrolled through a virtual design. In the prospective study, cohorts were assigned on the basis of participant-reported clinical history obtained from a screening survey and a study questionnaire. For ImmuneRACE Cohort 3, a participant was defined as recovered based on two consecutive negative NP/OP PCR tests, clearance by a healthcare professional, or resolution of symptoms. Each participant in the prospective study had whole blood, serum and a nasopharyngeal or oropharyngeal swab collected by mobile phlebotomists. Over a 2-month period, participants in the prospective study had the option of providing additional blood draws and questionnaires. Before DNA extraction, prospective study blood samples were shipped either frozen or at room temperature. The immunoSEQ Assay, a bias-controlled multiplex PCR, was used to amplify TCRbeta CDR3 regions from genomic DNA. As for the original processing: Within the assay, amplification of reference gene primers was used to estimate how many nucleated cells each sample contained. To quantify the absolute abundance of each unique TCRbeta CDR3 rearrangement, sequence reads were collapsed and filtered. For each sample, productive Simpson clonality was calculated as the square root of Simpson's diversity index across productive rearrangements. The clones in this table, taken by TCRdb from immuneACCESS, are in-frame only. Not every clone is retained; where verified, under half of the shortfall comes from an unresolved V gene, and the cause of the rest is unknown. V and J calls and clone size are given by that table; D and trimming were obtained from the DNA. The sample data list approximately 280,000 clones, and approximately 81% of these were observed just once. 2.5% of the sample rests with the top ten.

This receptor was obtained from a woman in her fifties or sixties who had recovered from COVID-19. Material: PBMCs or T cells enriched from blood (not recorded which).

The CDR3 has the sequence CAISEPTGNTEAFF. The nucleotide sequence reads as follows: TGTGCCATCAGCGAACCGACGGGGAACACTGAAGCTTTCTTT. The chain couples TRBV10-3 to TRBJ1-1, with the D gene uncertain. From the cysteine up to the phenylalanine, the CDR3 has a length of 14 residues. Only the CDR3 portion is preserved as DNA: 42 bases, with reading frame beginning at the first base. The germline V gene specifies ENHRY as CDR1 and SYGVKD as CDR2. The junction shows trimming of 6 bases on V and 1 base on J, plus 12 bases between the germline ends.